A selection of T cell receptor beta chains follows, all from one sample in a study of T cell repertoires in cytomegalovirus infection. For these TCRs, the target antigens are not known. Each CDR3 protein gets one entry after TCRdb re-called the reads with MiXCR. The sample carries roughly 78,000 distinct CDR3 sequences, approximately 39% recorded once. This material consisted of CD8+ T cells from cultured PBMCs, taken from culture after CMV antigen stimulation. The source is a human donor in good health (CMV status not recorded). Some clones in this sample may be carry-over from other donors' samples. Each CDR3 is given with its conserved first and last residue. D genes are given only for firm matches. Clone size, where shown, is once, few, many, or a class for clones that have expanded.

TRBV7-2	.	.	15	CASSRGQGSNYGYTF
TRBV4-3	.	.	15	CASSQDVGSNEKLFF
TRBV7-3	.	.	15	CASGPGGRWSTEAFF
TRBV4-1	TRBD2	.	15	CASSEASGATDTQYF
TRBV12-3/TRBV12-4	.	few	16	CASRTTDYVNTDTQYF
TRBV6-5	.	.	14	CASSYLGIGNTIYF
TRBV7-2	TRBD2	.	17	CASSLAPSGGWPDTQYF
TRBV7-9	.	many	14	CASSPPSGGGELFF
TRBV6-2/TRBV6-3	.	.	14	CASLGTSDLYEQYF
TRBV19	TRBD2	few	16	CASSIPGTSGLDEQFF
TRBV7-9	.	.	16	CASSFFGGPATGELFF
TRBV7-9	TRBD2	few	14	CATATTSGGDEQYF
TRBV5-6	.	few	13	CASSLLSTDTQYF
TRBV6-8	.	.	11	CASRLNTEAFF
TRBV4-1	TRBD1	.	15	CASSRDRGLNQPQHF
TRBV4-2	.	.	16	CASSHLAIPSSYEQYF
TRBV20-1	TRBD1	.	14	CSAPRTGVDGELFF
TRBV28	.	.	15	CASSPGVGTYNEQFF
TRBV12-3/TRBV12-4	.	few	12	CASSPSRRLKYF
TRBV7-9	TRBD1	few	16	CASSSNRDSKNEKLFF
TRBV6-1	TRBD2	few	18	CASSEGLSSGVVADTQYF
TRBV5-6	.	.	16	CASSLGYTDSNQPQHF
TRBV13	TRBD1	.	14	CASSFLGQGHEAFF
TRBV9	TRBD2	.	15	CASSVEGGPGGEQYF
TRBV7-2	.	few	13	CASSLMGIGEQYF
TRBV4-1	.	many	13	CASSPGGRETQYF
TRBV3-1	.	.	14	CASSQAGGGGEQFF
TRBV20-1	TRBD1	.	13	CSAHRDRDYEQYF
TRBV7-2	.	.	17	CASSLVWDLRPNYGYTF
TRBV4-3	.	.	13	CASSPGPRDGYTF
TRBV7-6	TRBD2	.	17	CASSLLQGTSEGETQYF
TRBV28	TRBD2	.	15	CASSFPGGAEGEQFF
TRBV7-6	.	.	17	CASSPELGAAGNGELFF
TRBV7-4	.	.	16	CASSPSPILGYNEQFF
TRBV19	TRBD1	few	12	CATTQGDTEAFF
TRBV5-1	.	few	14	CASSPDQGHTEAFF
TRBV7-3	TRBD1	.	14	CASSSDRSTDTQYF
TRBV6-2/TRBV6-3	TRBD2	.	17	CASSYTTLAGDYNEQFF
TRBV7-2	TRBD1	few	16	CASSIIPGQTNEKLFF
TRBV7-8	.	many	15	CASSRLAGSGGELFF
TRBV7-9	TRBD1	.	17	CASERPGQGNSNTEAFF
TRBV7-2	.	many	14	CASSLPASRNEQFF
TRBV7-2	.	many	13	CASSDNPLYGYTF
TRBV4-3	.	few	17	CASSQDRGYSDPYGYTF
TRBV7-9	.	few	18	CASSQIQGLSSYNSPLHF
TRBV20-1	.	few	14	CSARESGVNQPQHF
TRBV20-1	TRBD1	few	15	CSARSWDSYNEKLFF
TRBV12-5	.	.	16	CASGWKALSNTGELFF
TRBV19	.	few	13	CASSIFGTRGYTF
TRBV9	TRBD2	.	15	CASSVELAGYNEQFF
TRBV19	.	few	15	CASSILPGPKYEQYF
TRBV7-3	.	.	14	CASSLTEGMGELFF
TRBV12-3/TRBV12-4	.	few	13	CASSFFGNTEAFF
TRBV4-3	TRBD2	few	19	CASSQDWSRLAGGRETQYF